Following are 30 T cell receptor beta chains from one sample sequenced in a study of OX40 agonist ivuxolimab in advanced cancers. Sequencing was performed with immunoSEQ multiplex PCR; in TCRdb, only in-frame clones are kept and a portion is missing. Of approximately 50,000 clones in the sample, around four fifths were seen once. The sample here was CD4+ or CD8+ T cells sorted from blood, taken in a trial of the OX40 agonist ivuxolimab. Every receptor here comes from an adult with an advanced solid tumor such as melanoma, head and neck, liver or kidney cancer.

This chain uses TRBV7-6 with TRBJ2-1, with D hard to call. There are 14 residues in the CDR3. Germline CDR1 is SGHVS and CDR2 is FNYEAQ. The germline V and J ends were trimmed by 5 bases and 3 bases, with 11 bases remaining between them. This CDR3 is CASSRNRGYNEQFF. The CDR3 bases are TGTGCCAGCAGCCGAAACCGCGGCTACAATGAGCAGTTCTTC.

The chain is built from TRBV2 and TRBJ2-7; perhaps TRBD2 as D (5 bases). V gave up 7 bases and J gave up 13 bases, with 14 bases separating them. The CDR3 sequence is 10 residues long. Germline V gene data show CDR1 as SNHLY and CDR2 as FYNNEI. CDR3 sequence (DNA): TGTGCCAGCAACACCCGTAGCGCTTACTTC. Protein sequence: CASNTRSAYF.

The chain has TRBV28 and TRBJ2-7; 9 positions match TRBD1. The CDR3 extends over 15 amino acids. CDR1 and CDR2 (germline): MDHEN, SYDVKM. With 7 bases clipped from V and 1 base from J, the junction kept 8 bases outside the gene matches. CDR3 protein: CASTRRGTGSYEQYF. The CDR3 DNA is TGTGCCAGCACCCGAAGGGGGACAGGGTCCTACGAGCAGTACTTC.

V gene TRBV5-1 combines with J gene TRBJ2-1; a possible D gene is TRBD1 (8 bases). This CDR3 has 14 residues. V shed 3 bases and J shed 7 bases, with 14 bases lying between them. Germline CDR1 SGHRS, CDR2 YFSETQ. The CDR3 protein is CASSSVQGGNEQFF. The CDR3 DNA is TGCGCCAGCAGCTCGGTACAGGGGGGGAATGAGCAGTTCTTC. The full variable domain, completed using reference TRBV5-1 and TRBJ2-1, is KAGVTQTPRYLIKTRGQQVTLSCSPISGHRSVSWYQQTPGQGLQFLFEYFSETQRNKGNFPGRFSGRQFSNSRSEMNVSTLELGDSALYLCASSSVQGGNEQFFGPGTRLTVL.

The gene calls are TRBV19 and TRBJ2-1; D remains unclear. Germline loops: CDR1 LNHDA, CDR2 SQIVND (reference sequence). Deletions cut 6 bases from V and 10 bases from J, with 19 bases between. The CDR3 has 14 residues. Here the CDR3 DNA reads TGTGCCAGTAGCTCTATCGACTCCGCCAAAGAGCAGTTCTTC. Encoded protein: CASSSIDSAKEQFF.

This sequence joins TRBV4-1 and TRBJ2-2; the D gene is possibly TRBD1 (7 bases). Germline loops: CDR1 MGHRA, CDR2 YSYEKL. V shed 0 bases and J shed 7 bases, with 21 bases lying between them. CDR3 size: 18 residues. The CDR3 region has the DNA TGCGCCAGCAGCCAAGAGGGTTCGGAGGGGGCGCATAGCGGGGAGCTGTTTTTT. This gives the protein CASSQEGSEGAHSGELFF.

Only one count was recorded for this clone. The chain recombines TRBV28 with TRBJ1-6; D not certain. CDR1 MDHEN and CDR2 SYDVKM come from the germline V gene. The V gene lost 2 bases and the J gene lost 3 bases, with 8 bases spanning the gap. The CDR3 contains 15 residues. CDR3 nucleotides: TGTGCCAGCAGTTTAACTACGGACTATAATTCACCCCTCCACTTT. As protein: CASSLTTDYNSPLHF.

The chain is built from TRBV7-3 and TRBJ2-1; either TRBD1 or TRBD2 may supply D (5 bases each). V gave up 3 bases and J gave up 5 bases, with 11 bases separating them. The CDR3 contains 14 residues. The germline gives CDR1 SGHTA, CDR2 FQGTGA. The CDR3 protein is CASSLAGTHNEQFF. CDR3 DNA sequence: TGTGCCAGCAGCTTGGCAGGGACCCACAATGAGCAGTTCTTC.

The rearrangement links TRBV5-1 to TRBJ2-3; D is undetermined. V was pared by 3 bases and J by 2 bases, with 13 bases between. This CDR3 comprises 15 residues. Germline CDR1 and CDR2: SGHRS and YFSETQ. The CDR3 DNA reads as TGCGCCAGCAGCTCCCCTGCGCGGCCCACAGATACGCAGTATTTT. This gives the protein CASSSPARPTDTQYF.

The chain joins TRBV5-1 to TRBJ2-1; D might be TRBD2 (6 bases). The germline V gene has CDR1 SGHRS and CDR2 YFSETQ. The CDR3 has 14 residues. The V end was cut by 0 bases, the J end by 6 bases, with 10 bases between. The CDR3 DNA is TGCGCCAGCAGCTTGGGGGACGGGGGCAATGAGCAGTTCTTC. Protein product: CASSLGDGGNEQFF.

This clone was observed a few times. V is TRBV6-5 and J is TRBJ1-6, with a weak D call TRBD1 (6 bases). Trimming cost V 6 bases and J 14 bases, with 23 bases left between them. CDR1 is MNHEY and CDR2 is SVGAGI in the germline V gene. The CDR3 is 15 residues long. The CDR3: CASRLSTGVEFTLHF. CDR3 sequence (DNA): TGTGCCAGCAGGCTTTCGACAGGTGTTGAATTCACCCTCCACTTT.

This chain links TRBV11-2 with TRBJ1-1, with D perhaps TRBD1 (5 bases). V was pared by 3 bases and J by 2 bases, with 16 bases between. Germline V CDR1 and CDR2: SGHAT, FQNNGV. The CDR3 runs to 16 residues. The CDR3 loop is CASSFPPGRINTEAFF. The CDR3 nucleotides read TGTGCCAGCAGCTTCCCCCCGGGACGGATAAACACTGAAGCTTTCTTT.

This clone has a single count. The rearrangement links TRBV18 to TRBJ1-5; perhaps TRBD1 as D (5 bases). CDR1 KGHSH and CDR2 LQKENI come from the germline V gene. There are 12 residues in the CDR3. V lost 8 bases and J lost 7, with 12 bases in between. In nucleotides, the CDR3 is TGTGCCAGCCAAACACGGGGGCAGCCCCAGCATTTT. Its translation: CASQTRGQPQHF.

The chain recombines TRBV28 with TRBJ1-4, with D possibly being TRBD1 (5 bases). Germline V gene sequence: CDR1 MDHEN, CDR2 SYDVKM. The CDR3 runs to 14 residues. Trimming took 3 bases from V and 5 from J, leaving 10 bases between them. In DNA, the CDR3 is TGTGCCAGCAGTTTCTACGGGGGGAATGAAAAACTGTTTTTT. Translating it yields CASSFYGGNEKLFF.

The CDR3 is CASSSRLAGEDANTGELFF. The CDR3 bases are TGTGCCAGCAGCTCCCGCTTAGCGGGGGAGGACGCGAACACCGGGGAGCTGTTTTTT. The rearrangement links TRBV11-2 to TRBJ2-2; 9 nucleotides match TRBD2. This CDR3 has 19 amino acids. The V gene's germline CDR1 is SGHAT and CDR2 FQNNGV. V shed 4 bases and J 0 bases; nucleotides not matched to a gene: 12.

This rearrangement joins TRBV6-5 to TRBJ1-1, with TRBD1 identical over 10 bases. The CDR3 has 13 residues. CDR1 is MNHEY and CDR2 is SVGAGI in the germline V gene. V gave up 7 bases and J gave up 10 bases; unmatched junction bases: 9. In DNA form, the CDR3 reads TGTGCCAGCAAAGAGGACAGGGGGAAAGGAGCTTTCTTT. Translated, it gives CASKEDRGKGAFF.

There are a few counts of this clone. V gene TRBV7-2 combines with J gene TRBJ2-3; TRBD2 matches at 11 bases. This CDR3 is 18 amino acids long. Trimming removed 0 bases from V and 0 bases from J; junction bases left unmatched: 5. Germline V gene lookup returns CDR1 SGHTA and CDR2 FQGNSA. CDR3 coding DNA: TGTGCCAGCAGCTTAGCCCGTAGCGGGGGGGTCAGCACAGATACGCAGTATTTT. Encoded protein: CASSLARSGGVSTDTQYF.

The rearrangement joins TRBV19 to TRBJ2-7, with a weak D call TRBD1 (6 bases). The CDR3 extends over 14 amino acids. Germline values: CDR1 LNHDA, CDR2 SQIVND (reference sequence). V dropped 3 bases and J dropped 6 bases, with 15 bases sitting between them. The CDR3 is CASSINGQYPEQYF. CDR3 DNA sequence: TGTGCCAGTAGTATCAATGGACAGTATCCCGAGCAGTACTTC.

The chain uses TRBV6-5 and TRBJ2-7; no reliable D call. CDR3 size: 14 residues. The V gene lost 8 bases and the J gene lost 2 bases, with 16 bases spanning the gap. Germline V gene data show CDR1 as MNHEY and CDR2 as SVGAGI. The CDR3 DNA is TGTGCCAGCTCACGAGGTGGGCCAGCCTACGAGCAGTACTTC. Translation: CASSRGGPAYEQYF.

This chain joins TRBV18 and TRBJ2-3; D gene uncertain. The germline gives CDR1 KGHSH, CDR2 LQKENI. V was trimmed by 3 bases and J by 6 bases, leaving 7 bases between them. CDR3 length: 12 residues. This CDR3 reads CASSPSEDTQYF. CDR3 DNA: TGTGCCAGCTCACCCTCCGAGGATACGCAGTATTTT.

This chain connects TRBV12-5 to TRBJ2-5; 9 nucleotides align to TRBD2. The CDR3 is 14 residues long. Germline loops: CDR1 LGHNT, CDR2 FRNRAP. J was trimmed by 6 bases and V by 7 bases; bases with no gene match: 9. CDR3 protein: CASAAGGNLKTQYF. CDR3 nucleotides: TGTGCTAGTGCAGCGGGGGGTAATTTAAAGACCCAGTACTTC. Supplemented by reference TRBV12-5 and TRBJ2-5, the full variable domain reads DARVTQTPRHKVTEMGQEVTMRCQPILGHNTVFWYRQTMMQGLELLAYFRNRAPLDDSGMPKDRFSAEMPDATLATLKIQPSEPRDSAVYFCASAAGGNLKTQYFGPGTRLLVL.

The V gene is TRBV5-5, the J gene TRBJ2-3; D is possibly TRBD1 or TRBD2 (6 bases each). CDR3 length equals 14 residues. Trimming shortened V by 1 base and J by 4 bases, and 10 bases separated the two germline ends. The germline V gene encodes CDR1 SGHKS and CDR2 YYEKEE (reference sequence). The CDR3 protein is CASSLRGASDTQYF. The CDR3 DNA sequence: TGTGCCAGCAGCTTGAGGGGGGCCTCAGATACGCAGTATTTT.

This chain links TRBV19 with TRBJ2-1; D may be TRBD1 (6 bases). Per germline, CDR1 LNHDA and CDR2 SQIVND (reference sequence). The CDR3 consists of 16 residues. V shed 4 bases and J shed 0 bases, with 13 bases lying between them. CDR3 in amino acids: CASSTRQASSYNEQFF. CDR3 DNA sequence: TGTGCCAGTAGTACCCGACAGGCTAGCTCCTACAATGAGCAGTTCTTC.

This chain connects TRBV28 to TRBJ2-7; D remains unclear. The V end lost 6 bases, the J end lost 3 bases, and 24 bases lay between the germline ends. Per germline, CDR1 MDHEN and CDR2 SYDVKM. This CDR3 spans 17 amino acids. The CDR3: CASSVFGSSIIVYEQYF. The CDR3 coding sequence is TGTGCCAGCAGCGTTTTTGGTTCATCGATAATCGTCTACGAGCAGTACTTC. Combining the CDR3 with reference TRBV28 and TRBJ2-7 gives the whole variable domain DVKVTQSSRYLVKRTGEKVFLECVQDMDHENMFWYRQDPGLGLRLIYFSYDVKMKEKGDIPEGYSVSREKKERFSLILESASTNQTSMYLCASSVFGSSIIVYEQYFGPGTRLTVT.

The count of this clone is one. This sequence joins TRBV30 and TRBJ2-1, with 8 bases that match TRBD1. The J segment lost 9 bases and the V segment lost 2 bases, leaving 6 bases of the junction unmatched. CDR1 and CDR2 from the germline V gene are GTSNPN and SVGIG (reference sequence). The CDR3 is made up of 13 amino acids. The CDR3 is CAWSFRGPGEQFF. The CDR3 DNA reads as TGTGCCTGGAGTTTCAGGGGGCCAGGTGAGCAGTTCTTC.

The CDR3 loop reads CASSNRGVSYNEQFF. For the CDR3, the DNA is TGTGCCAGCAGCAACAGGGGAGTCTCCTACAATGAGCAGTTCTTC. The J gene is TRBJ2-1, the V gene TRBV2; 7 nucleotides match TRBD1. V lost 6 bases to trimming and J lost 0 bases; unmatched junction nucleotides: 5. From germline, CDR1 is SNHLY and CDR2 FYNNEI. CDR3 length: 15 residues.

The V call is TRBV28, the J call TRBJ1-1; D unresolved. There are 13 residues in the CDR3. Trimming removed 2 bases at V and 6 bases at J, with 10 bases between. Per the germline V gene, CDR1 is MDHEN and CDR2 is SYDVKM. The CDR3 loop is CASSLPPSAEAFF. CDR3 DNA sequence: TGTGCCAGCAGTTTACCACCCTCTGCTGAAGCTTTCTTT.

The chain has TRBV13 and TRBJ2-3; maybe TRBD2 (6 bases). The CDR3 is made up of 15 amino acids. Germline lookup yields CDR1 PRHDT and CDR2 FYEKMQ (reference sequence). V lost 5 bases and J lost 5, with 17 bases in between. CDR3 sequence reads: CASSPPPAGLDTQYF. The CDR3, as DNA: TGTGCCAGCAGCCCCCCCCCTGCGGGGCTAGATACGCAGTATTTT. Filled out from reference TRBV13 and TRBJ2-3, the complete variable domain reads AAGVIQSPRHLIKEKRETATLKCYPIPRHDTVYWYQQGPGQDPQFLISFYEKMQSDKGSIPDRFSAQQFSDYHSELNMSSLELGDSALYFCASSPPPAGLDTQYFGPGTRLTVL.

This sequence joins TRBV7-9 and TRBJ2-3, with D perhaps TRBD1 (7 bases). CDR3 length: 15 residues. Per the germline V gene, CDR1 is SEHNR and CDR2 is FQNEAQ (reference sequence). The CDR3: CATSGAGGFQDTQYF. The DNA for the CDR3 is TGTGCTACCTCGGGGGCAGGGGGTTTTCAAGATACGCAGTATTTT.

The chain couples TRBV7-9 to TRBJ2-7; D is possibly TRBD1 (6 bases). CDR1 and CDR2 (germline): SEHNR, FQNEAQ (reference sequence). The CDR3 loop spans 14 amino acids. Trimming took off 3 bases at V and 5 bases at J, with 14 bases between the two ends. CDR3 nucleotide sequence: TGTGCCAGCAGCTTTGAGGCAGGGGTCCACGAGCAGTACTTC. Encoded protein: CASSFEAGVHEQYF.